The entry below gives a single T cell receptor (beta chain) sequence along with its context. Its antigen is as yet unknown. This sample is part of a study of shared clonotypes between healthy human individuals. At the level of the study: Every donor yielded three CD4 naive, three CD4 memory, two CD8 naive and one CD8 memory plate. Study-level points and caveats: In having few donors, the study represented limited genetic and exposure-history diversity.

Terminally differentiated effector memory CD45RA+ cells were excluded by CCR7 positive selection of CD45RO-negative cells. Looked up from germline, CDR1 is MNHNY and CDR2 is SVGAGI (reference sequence). The CDR3 covers 12 residues. The V gene lost 6 bases and the J gene lost 6 bases, with 10 bases spanning the gap. Original analysis: In the immunoSEQ data, sequences were junction-only and lacked quality scores, so filtering differed. Only in-frame clones appear in the TCRdb table, and some are missing; sequencing was by immunoSEQ multiplex PCR. Clone size and the V and J calls come from that table; the DNA yielded D and trimming. This sample has about 820,000 clones, with 90% to 95% found just once.

This TCR came from a man aged 25-45 years in good health. Sequencing used naive CD8+ T cells sorted from blood. The chain combines TRBV6-6 with TRBJ2-3; D is uncertain. The CDR3 here is CASSHLGDTQYF. The CDR3 coding sequence is TGTGCCAGCAGCCACCTCGGGGATACGCAGTATTTT.